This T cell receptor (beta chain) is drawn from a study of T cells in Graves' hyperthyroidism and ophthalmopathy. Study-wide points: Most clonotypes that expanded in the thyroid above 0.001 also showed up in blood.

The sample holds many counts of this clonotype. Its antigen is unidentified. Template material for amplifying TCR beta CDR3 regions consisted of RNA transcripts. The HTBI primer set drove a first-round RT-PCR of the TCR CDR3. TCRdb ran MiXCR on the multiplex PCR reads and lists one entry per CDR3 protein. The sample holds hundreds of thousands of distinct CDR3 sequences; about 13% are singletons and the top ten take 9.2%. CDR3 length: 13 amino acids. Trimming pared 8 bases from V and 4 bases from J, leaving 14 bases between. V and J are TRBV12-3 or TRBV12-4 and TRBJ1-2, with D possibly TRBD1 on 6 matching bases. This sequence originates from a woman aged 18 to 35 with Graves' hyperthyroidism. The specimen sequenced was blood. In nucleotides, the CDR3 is TGTGCCAGCGCCGACAGGAACCTCTATGGCTACACCTTC. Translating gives CASADRNLYGYTF.